This entry concerns a single T cell receptor (beta chain). Original data processing: Amplification of reference gene primers provided the estimated nucleated cell counts. The method was immunoSEQ multiplex PCR; TCRdb's version includes in-frame clones alone and lacks a portion of them. The V and J calls and clone size come from that table; D and trimming were worked out from the DNA. The sample lists just over 90,000 clones, around 90% occurring once. These data belong to a study of blood T cell repertoires in COVID-19. On the study more broadly: PBMCs, B-cell-depleted T cells, or T cells provided the cDNA or gDNA that made up the material.

The V and J ends lost 4 bases and 3 bases respectively, with 11 bases between them. This CDR3 spans 14 amino acids. Germline V lookup: CDR1 LGHDT, CDR2 YNNKEL (reference sequence). The chain combines TRBV3-1 (or the pseudogene TRBV3-2) with TRBJ2-3; TRBD2 might be the D (6 bases). This sequence originates from a human donor with active COVID-19. The donor label of this sample is uncertain. Material for sequencing was peripheral blood. CDR3 amino acids: CASSPSLATDTQYF. The CDR3 bases are TGTGCCAGCAGCCCATCACTAGCAACAGATACGCAGTATTTT.